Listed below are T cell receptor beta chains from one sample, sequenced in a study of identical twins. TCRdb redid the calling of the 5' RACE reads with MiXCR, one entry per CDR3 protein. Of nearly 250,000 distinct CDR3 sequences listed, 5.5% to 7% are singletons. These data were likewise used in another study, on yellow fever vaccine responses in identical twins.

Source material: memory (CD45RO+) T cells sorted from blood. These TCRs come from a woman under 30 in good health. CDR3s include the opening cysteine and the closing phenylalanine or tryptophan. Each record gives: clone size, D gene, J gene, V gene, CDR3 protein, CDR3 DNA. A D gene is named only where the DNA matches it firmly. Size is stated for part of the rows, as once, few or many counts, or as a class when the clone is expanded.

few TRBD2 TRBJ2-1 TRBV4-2 CASSPLVTSLREDRGGYNEQFF TGTGCCAGCAGCCCCCTGGTGACTAGTCTTCGAGAGGATCGGGGGGGGTACAATGAGCAGTTCTTC
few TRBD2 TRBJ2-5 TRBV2 CASSDLGGRAETQYF TGTGCCAGCAGTGATCTTGGCGGGAGGGCAGAGACCCAGTACTTC
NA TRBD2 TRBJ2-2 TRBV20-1 CSARAGGRTGELFF TGCAGTGCTAGGGCGGGGGGTCGGACCGGGGAGCTGTTTTTT
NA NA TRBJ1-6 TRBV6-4 CASSEGSGPLHF TGTGCCAGCAGTGAGGGGTCGGGACCCCTCCACTTT
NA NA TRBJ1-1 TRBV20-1 CSASLAGPTEAFF TGCAGTGCTAGTCTGGCGGGGCCCACTGAAGCTTTCTTT
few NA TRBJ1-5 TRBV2 CASKGDVNQPQHF TGTGCCAGCAAGGGGGATGTAAATCAGCCCCAGCATTTT
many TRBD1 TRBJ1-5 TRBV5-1 CASSLEQGDQPQHF TGCGCCAGCAGCTTAGAACAGGGGGATCAGCCCCAGCATTTT
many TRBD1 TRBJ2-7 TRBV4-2 CASSYETGDSYEQYF TGTGCCAGCAGCTACGAGACAGGGGACTCCTACGAGCAGTACTTC
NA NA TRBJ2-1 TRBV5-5 CASSQPPGRDKQFF TGTGCCAGCAGCCAACCCCCCGGTCGGGACAAACAGTTCTTC
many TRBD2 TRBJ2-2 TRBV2 CASRRLASTGELFF TGTGCCAGCAGGAGACTAGCAAGCACCGGGGAGCTGTTTTTT
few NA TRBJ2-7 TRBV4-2 CASSQGLGGDTYEQYF TGTGCCAGCAGCCAAGGGCTAGGGGGTGACACCTACGAGCAGTACTTC
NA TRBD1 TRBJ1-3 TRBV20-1 CSASRDRAGNTIYF TGCAGTGCCTCCCGGGACAGGGCTGGAAACACCATATATTTT
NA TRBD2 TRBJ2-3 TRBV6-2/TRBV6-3 CASSYLGLVTDTQYF TGTGCCAGCAGTTACCTTGGACTAGTTACAGATACGCAGTATTTT
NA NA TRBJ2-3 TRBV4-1 CASSPRWGEQTDTQYF TGCGCCAGCAGTCCCCGCTGGGGGGAACAGACAGATACGCAGTATTTT
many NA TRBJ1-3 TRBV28 CASSTPGVSSGNTIYF TGTGCCAGCAGTACCCCAGGGGTTAGCTCTGGAAACACCATATATTTT
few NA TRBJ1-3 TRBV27 CATEPQETTSGNTIYF TGTGCCACAGAACCACAGGAAACAACCTCTGGAAACACCATATATTTT
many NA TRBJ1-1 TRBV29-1 CSGSGARNTEAFF TGCAGCGGATCCGGGGCGCGGAACACTGAAGCTTTCTTT
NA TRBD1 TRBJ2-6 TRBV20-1 CSARELGQDSSGANVLTF TGCAGTGCTAGAGAGTTGGGACAGGATAGCTCTGGGGCCAACGTCCTGACTTTC
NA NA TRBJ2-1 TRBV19 CASSIDTLPGRFF TGTGCCAGTAGTATAGATACGCTCCCTGGGCGGTTCTTC
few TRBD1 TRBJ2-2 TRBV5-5 CASSSGQGFTGELFF TGTGCCAGCAGCAGCGGACAGGGCTTCACCGGGGAGCTGTTTTTT
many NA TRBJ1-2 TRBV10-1 CASSQTLGSGYTF TGCGCCAGCAGTCAGACATTAGGGTCCGGCTACACCTTC
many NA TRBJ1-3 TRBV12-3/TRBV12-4 CASSPGGSSGNTIYF TGTGCCAGCAGTCCCGGGGGGAGCTCTGGAAACACCATATATTTT
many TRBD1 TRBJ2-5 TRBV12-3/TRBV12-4 CASSYSGDRGETQYF TGTGCCAGCAGTTACTCCGGGGACAGGGGAGAGACCCAGTACTTC
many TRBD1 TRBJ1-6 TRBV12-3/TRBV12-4 CASSLSQGLNSPLHF TGTGCCAGCAGTTTGTCACAGGGGCTCAATTCACCCCTCCACTTT
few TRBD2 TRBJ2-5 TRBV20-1 CSARGLNWETQYF TGCAGTGCTAGGGGACTAAATTGGGAGACCCAGTACTTC
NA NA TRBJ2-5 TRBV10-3 CAIGEGYQETQYF TGTGCCATCGGAGAGGGGTACCAAGAGACCCAGTACTTC
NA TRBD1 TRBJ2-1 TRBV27 CASSTGGSSYNEQFF TGTGCCAGCAGTACAGGGGGCAGTTCCTACAATGAGCAGTTCTTC
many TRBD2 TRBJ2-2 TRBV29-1 CSVGRGVERELFF TGCAGCGTTGGCCGGGGGGTTGAGAGGGAGCTGTTTTTT
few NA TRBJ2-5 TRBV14 CASSQGNLGPKETQYF TGTGCCAGCAGCCAAGGTAATCTGGGTCCCAAAGAGACCCAGTACTTC
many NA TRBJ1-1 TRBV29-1 CSVESVEAFF TGCAGCGTTGAAAGCGTTGAAGCTTTCTTT
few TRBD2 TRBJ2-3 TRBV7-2 CASSLALAGAPGDTQYF TGTGCCAGCAGCTTAGCGCTAGCGGGAGCCCCGGGGGATACGCAGTATTTT
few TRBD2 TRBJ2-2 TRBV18 CASSQRGLVNTGELFF TGTGCCAGCTCACAACGGGGACTAGTGAACACCGGGGAGCTGTTTTTT
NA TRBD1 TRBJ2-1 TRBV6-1 CASKGGYSYNEQFF TGTGCCAGCAAAGGGGGCTACTCCTACAATGAGCAGTTCTTC
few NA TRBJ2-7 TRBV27 CASSALSRAYEQYF TGTGCCAGCAGCGCCCTCAGCCGGGCCTACGAGCAGTACTTC
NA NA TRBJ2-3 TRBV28 CASGPGASTDTQYF TGTGCCAGCGGGCCGGGGGCGAGCACAGATACGCAGTATTTT
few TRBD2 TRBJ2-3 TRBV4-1 CASSHFQRGDSDTQYF TGCGCCAGCAGCCACTTTCAGCGGGGGGATTCAGATACGCAGTATTTT
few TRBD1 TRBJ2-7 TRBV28 CASSPRGKYPYEQYF TGTGCCAGCAGTCCCAGGGGGAAATATCCCTACGAGCAGTACTTC
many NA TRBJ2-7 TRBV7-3 CASSRERGNEQYF TGTGCCAGCAGCCGTGAGAGAGGGAACGAGCAGTACTTC
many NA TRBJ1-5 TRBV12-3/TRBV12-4 CASTAGLSGQPQHF TGTGCCAGCACCGCGGGACTGTCGGGTCAGCCCCAGCATTTT
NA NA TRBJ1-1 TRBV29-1 CSVEVRGLTEAFF TGCAGCGTTGAAGTTCGAGGTCTCACTGAAGCTTTCTTT
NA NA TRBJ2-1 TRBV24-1 CATSTGARNNEQFF TGTGCCACCAGTACCGGGGCGAGAAACAATGAGCAGTTCTTC
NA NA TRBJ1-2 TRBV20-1 CSAPKPNYGYTF TGCAGTGCTCCCAAACCTAACTATGGCTACACCTTC
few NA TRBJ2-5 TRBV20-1 CSVRETQYF TGCAGTGTTCGGGAGACCCAGTACTTC
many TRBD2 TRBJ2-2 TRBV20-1 CSATGTSGTGELFF TGCAGTGCGACCGGGACTAGCGGAACCGGGGAGCTGTTTTTT
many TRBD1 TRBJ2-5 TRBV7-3 CASSWTGQETQYF TGTGCCAGCAGCTGGACAGGCCAAGAGACCCAGTACTTC
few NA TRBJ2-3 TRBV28 CASSLGSREGATDTQYF TGTGCCAGCAGTTTGGGTTCTAGGGAGGGGGCCACAGATACGCAGTATTTT
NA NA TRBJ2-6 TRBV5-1 CASRMGAGANVLTF TGCGCCAGCAGGATGGGGGCTGGGGCCAACGTCCTGACTTTC
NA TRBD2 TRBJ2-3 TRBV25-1 CASSQPAGEVNGADTQYF TGTGCCAGCAGTCAACCGGCGGGGGAGGTAAACGGGGCAGATACGCAGTATTTT
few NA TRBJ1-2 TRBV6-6 CASSYSRQGYTF TGTGCCAGCAGTTACTCGCGACAGGGCTACACCTTC
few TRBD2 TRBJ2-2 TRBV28 CASSLDASGGLNTGELFF TGTGCCAGCAGTTTAGATGCTAGCGGGGGGCTGAACACCGGGGAGCTGTTTTTT
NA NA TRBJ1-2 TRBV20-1 CSARGLAVVYGYTF TGCAGTGCTAGAGGGCTGGCAGTCGTATATGGCTACACCTTC
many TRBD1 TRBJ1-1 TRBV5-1 CASSPTGNVMNTEAFF TGCGCCAGCAGCCCGACAGGGAATGTCATGAACACTGAAGCTTTCTTT
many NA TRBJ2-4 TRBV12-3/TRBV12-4 CASSADRKQNIQYF TGTGCCAGCAGCGCGGACAGAAAGCAAAACATTCAGTACTTC